The 6 T cell receptor beta chains in this list originate from one sample, sequenced in a study of cytomegalovirus exposure and HLA in healthy donors. The PCR was carried out with 60 Vbeta primers and 13 Jbeta primers. The method was immunoSEQ multiplex PCR; TCRdb's version includes in-frame clones alone and lacks a portion of them. In the table there are fewer than 65,000 clones, 73% of which are singletons. The sample was PBMCs. These TCRs come from a man in his fifties in good health and CMV-seronegative.

The CDR3 DNA is TGTGCCAGCAGCTTGCGGGGGAACGGGGAGCTGTTTTTT. It translates to CASSLRGNGELFF. This chain joins TRBV5-4 and TRBJ2-2, with D tentatively TRBD2 (6 bases). Germline lookup yields CDR1 SGHNT and CDR2 YYREEE (reference sequence). The CDR3 length is 13 residues. Trimming cost V 1 base and J 7 bases, with 8 bases left between them.

The chain couples TRBV7-9 to TRBJ2-5; 12 positions match TRBD2. Germline lookup yields CDR1 SEHNR and CDR2 FQNEAQ (reference sequence). The CDR3 extends over 18 amino acids. V lost 5 bases, J lost 4 bases, and 14 bases stayed unmatched. The CDR3 DNA reads as TGTGCCAGCAGCGGACGACTAGCGGGGGACTCAGAATCAGAGACCCAGTACTTC. Protein product: CASSGRLAGDSESETQYF.

V is TRBV30 and J is TRBJ2-3; 9 bases map to TRBD2. The V gene's germline CDR1 is GTSNPN and CDR2 SVGIG (reference sequence). The CDR3 covers 15 residues. Trimming removed 4 bases from V and 6 bases from J; junction bases left unmatched: 11. The CDR3 DNA reads as TGTGCCTGGAAAGCTAGCGGGGCGGCGGGGGATACGCAGTATTTT. Amino acid sequence: CAWKASGAAGDTQYF.

This rearrangement joins TRBV15 to TRBJ1-2; 10 bases line up with TRBD1. After removal of 4 bases from V and 8 bases from J, the junction contained 4 bases not matched to a gene. Germline V lookup: CDR1 LNHNV, CDR2 YYDKDF (reference sequence). The CDR3 loop spans 13 amino acids. The CDR3 loop reads CATSTGTGDGYTF. The CDR3 bases are TGTGCCACCAGCACCGGGACAGGGGACGGCTACACCTTC.

This CDR3 is CASSDRGRRETQYF. CDR3 DNA: TGTGCCAGCAGTGACAGGGGGCGCCGGGAGACCCAGTACTTC. The chain is built from TRBV21-1 and TRBJ2-5; TRBD1, the table's D call, lacks a check against the DNA. TRBV21-1 counts as a pseudogene. The CDR3 runs 14 residues.

This clone has just a few counts. The rearrangement uses TRBV9 and TRBJ1-6; 8 bases are shared with TRBD1. Germline CDR1 and CDR2: SGDLS and YYNGEE. This CDR3 contains 14 residues. With V trimmed by 0 bases and J by 8 bases, 1 base remained unmatched. The CDR3: CASSVGQGYSPLHF. The CDR3, as DNA: TGTGCCAGCAGCGTAGGACAGGGGTATTCACCCCTCCACTTT.